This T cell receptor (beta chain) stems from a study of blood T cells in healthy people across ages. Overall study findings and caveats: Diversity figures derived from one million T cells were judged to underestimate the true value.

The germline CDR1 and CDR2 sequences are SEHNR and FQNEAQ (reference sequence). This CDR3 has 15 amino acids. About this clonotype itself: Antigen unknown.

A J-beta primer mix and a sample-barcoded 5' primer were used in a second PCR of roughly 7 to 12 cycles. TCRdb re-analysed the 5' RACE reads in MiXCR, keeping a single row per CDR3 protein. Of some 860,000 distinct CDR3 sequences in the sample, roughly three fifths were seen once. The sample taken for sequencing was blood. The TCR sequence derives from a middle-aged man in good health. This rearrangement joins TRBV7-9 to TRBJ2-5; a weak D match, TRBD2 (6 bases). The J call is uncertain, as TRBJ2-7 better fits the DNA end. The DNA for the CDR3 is TGTGCCAGCAGCCTTGCTAGCGTCGTGTCCCACGAGCAGTACTTC. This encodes CASSLASVVSHEQYF.